Listed below are T cell receptor beta chains from one sample, sequenced in a study of identical twins' blood T cells. TCRdb re-analysed the 5' RACE reads in MiXCR, keeping a single row per CDR3 protein. This table holds hundreds of thousands of distinct CDR3 sequences, roughly 27% found once. Sequenced sample: PBMCs. These receptors all come from a woman aged 18 to 55 in good health. The CDR3 runs from the conserved cysteine through the conserved F or W. D genes are given only for firm matches. A row's size may be missing; if present it is once, few, many or a size class.

clone size | J gene | V gene | D gene | CDR3 protein | CDR3 DNA
many | TRBJ2-1 | TRBV29-1 | NA | CSVAQITYNEQFF | TGCAGCGTGGCTCAGATTACCTACAATGAGCAGTTCTTC
few | TRBJ2-7 | TRBV4-3 | NA | CASSQDRQGTYEQYF | TGCGCCAGCAGCCAAGACAGACAAGGGACCTACGAGCAGTACTTC
NA | TRBJ1-3 | TRBV7-2 | NA | CASTLTGNSGNAIYF | TGTGCCAGCACTCTAACAGGGAATTCGGGAAACGCCATATATTTT
NA | TRBJ2-7 | TRBV7-9 | NA | CASSPTYDYYEQYF | TGTGCCAGCAGCCCAACCTACGATTATTACGAGCAGTACTTC
few | TRBJ2-7 | TRBV7-8 | TRBD1 | CASSLRQGPTLEQYF | TGTGCCAGCAGCCTACGACAGGGTCCCACTTTAGAGCAGTACTTC
few | TRBJ2-3 | TRBV27 | NA | CASSSYYTDTQYF | TGTGCCAGCAGTAGTTATTACACAGATACGCAGTATTTT
few | TRBJ2-3 | TRBV12-3/TRBV12-4 | TRBD2 | CASSSTTSGATDTQYF | TGTGCCAGCAGCTCCACGACTAGCGGGGCCACAGATACGCAGTATTTT
NA | TRBJ2-7 | TRBV6-2/TRBV6-3 | NA | CASRTTYEQYF | TGTGCCAGCAGGACTACCTACGAGCAGTACTTC
NA | TRBJ2-1 | TRBV6-4 | NA | CASSAGEEGDEQFF | TGTGCCAGCAGTGCAGGAGAGGAGGGCGATGAGCAGTTCTTC
NA | TRBJ1-3 | TRBV28 | TRBD1 | CASSQGQGSGNTIYF | TGTGCCAGCAGCCAAGGACAGGGCTCTGGAAACACCATATATTTT
NA | TRBJ2-3 | TRBV20-1 | NA | CSASSVGTDTQYF | TGCAGTGCTAGCAGTGTAGGTACAGATACGCAGTATTTT
many | TRBJ2-3 | TRBV6-4 | TRBD2 | CASSDSRGGTDTQYF | TGTGCCAGCAGTGACTCGCGGGGGGGCACAGATACGCAGTATTTT
many | TRBJ1-2 | TRBV5-1 | NA | CASSTGTQNYGYTF | TGCGCCAGCAGCACCGGGACGCAAAACTATGGCTACACCTTC
NA | TRBJ1-5 | TRBV5-6 | NA | CASSLRRHNSNQPQHF | TGTGCCAGCAGCTTGCGCAGGCATAACAGCAATCAGCCCCAGCATTTT
NA | TRBJ2-1 | TRBV29-1 | NA | CSVARSRNYNEQFF | TGCAGCGTTGCGAGGAGTCGAAACTACAATGAGCAGTTCTTC
NA | TRBJ2-2 | TRBV3-1 | NA | CASRHLGSGELFF | TGTGCCAGCAGACATCTAGGATCCGGGGAGCTGTTTTTT
NA | TRBJ2-3 | TRBV18 | NA | CASSPSSGHPTDTQYF | TGTGCCAGCTCACCGTCGAGCGGCCACCCCACAGATACGCAGTATTTT
few | TRBJ2-5 | TRBV3-1 | TRBD2 | CASSQDYRTSGVVGETQYF | TGTGCCAGCAGCCAAGATTATCGGACTAGCGGGGTTGTGGGAGAGACCCAGTACTTC
many | TRBJ1-1 | TRBV25-1 | NA | CASRGTGNTEAFF | TGTGCCAGCAGGGGGACGGGGAACACTGAAGCTTTCTTT
few | TRBJ1-2 | TRBV5-1 | NA | CASSLRGLDGYTF | TGCGCCAGCAGCTTGAGAGGCCTCGATGGCTACACCTTC
NA | TRBJ1-2 | TRBV5-1 | NA | CASRDKMGYGYTF | TGCGCCAGCAGAGACAAGATGGGCTATGGCTACACCTTC
few | TRBJ1-2 | TRBV28 | NA | CASSFDGNYGYTF | TGTGCCAGCAGTTTTGACGGCAACTATGGCTACACCTTC
NA | TRBJ1-5 | TRBV6-1 | NA | CASSVSYSNQPQHF | TGTGCCAGCAGTGTTTCTTATAGCAATCAGCCCCAGCATTTT
NA | TRBJ1-1 | TRBV6-5 | NA | CAGSYSPTMNTEAFF | TGTGCCGGCAGCTATTCTCCGACCATGAACACTGAAGCTTTCTTT
NA | TRBJ1-1 | TRBV7-9 | NA | CASSQDVSGNTEAFF | TGTGCCAGCAGCCAGGACGTCAGCGGAAACACTGAAGCTTTCTTT
NA | TRBJ2-1 | TRBV20-1 | TRBD2 | CSALISGGIWHEQFF | TGCAGTGCTTTAATTAGCGGGGGGATTTGGCATGAGCAGTTCTTC
many | TRBJ1-1 | TRBV20-1 | NA | CSATRVANTEAFF | TGCAGTGCCACCCGTGTGGCGAACACTGAAGCTTTCTTT